Shown below are 32 T cell receptor beta chains from a single sample sequenced in a study of T-cell memory formation after mild COVID-19. Using its own MiXCR run on the 5' RACE reads, TCRdb lists one record per CDR3 protein. The sample yields about 180,000 distinct CDR3 sequences, about a fifth seen once. The sample was PBMCs or a T cell subset sorted from them (not recorded which). Receptor source: a man between 18 and 35 years old who had mild COVID-19 (a few samples of this study predate the infection). Cell type and time point are not known.

V usage is TRBV5-1 and J usage is TRBJ2-2; D possibly corresponds to TRBD1 (6 bases). The CDR3 sequence is 14 residues long. CDR1 is SGHRS, CDR2 YFSETQ, per germline. Trimming removed 2 bases from V and 3 bases from J, with 8 bases in between. The CDR3 sequence is CASSLQGDTGELFF. The CDR3 DNA reads as TGCGCCAGCAGCTTACAGGGTGACACCGGGGAGCTGTTTTTT.

V usage is TRBV20-1 and J usage is TRBJ1-1; D perhaps matches TRBD1 (5 bases). Germline V CDR1 and CDR2: DFQATT, SNEGSKA (reference sequence). The CDR3 length is 12 residues. The V gene lost 3 bases and the J gene lost 4 bases, with 9 bases spanning the gap. This CDR3 is CSASWGSTEAFF. CDR3 in DNA: TGCAGTGCTAGTTGGGGGAGCACTGAAGCTTTCTTT.

This clonotype was counted between two and nine times. The J gene is TRBJ1-1, the V gene TRBV5-1; D unresolved. This CDR3 has 14 amino acids. CDR1 is SGHRS and CDR2 is YFSETQ in the germline V gene. Trimming took 3 bases from V and 3 from J, leaving 12 bases between them. CDR3 loop: CASSSDPGYTEAFF. CDR3 DNA: TGCGCCAGCAGCTCGGACCCGGGGTACACTGAAGCTTTCTTT.

CDR3 amino acids: CASSFHSGGPSSPGTDTQYF. In nucleotides, the CDR3 is TGCGCCAGCAGCTTCCATAGCGGGGGCCCTTCTTCCCCTGGCACAGATACGCAGTATTTT. The rearrangement uses TRBV5-1 and TRBJ2-3; TRBD2 matches 9 bases. The CDR3 has 20 amino acids. Unmatched junction bases numbered 17, after V lost 2 bases and J lost 1 base. The germline gives CDR1 SGHRS, CDR2 YFSETQ.

This rearrangement joins TRBV9 to TRBJ2-7; tentatively, D is TRBD1 (5 bases). Trimming cost V 0 bases and J 6 bases, with 13 bases left between them. The germline CDR1 and CDR2 sequences are SGDLS and YYNGEE. The CDR3 runs to 14 residues. The CDR3 loop reads CASSVAPGSSEQYF. In nucleotides, the CDR3 is TGTGCCAGCAGCGTAGCCCCAGGGTCTTCCGAGCAGTACTTC.

Regarding this clonotype: The germline gene is not matched at one end of the junction; a read error may be the cause. This chain links TRBV6-5 with TRBJ2-3; a possible D gene is TRBD2 (5 bases). Germline V gene data show CDR1 as MNHEY and CDR2 as SVGAGI. CDR3 size: 14 residues. Here the CDR3 DNA reads TGTGCCAGCAGTCCCGGGGTAGCAGCAGATACGCAGTATTTC. Amino acid sequence: CASSPGVAADTQYF.

This chain connects TRBV12-3 or TRBV12-4 to TRBJ2-6; tentatively, D is TRBD1 (6 bases). With 2 bases removed from V and 1 base from J, the gap between germline ends came to 12 bases. There are 17 residues in the CDR3. DNA for the CDR3: TGTGCCAGCAGTTTATCACAGGGCGGTTCTGGGGCCAACGTCCTGACTTTC. This sequence encodes CASSLSQGGSGANVLTF.

There are a few counts of this clonotype. J is TRBJ2-6 and V is TRBV5-1, with D unresolved. The V end was cut by 7 bases, the J end by 0 bases, with 14 bases between. This CDR3 comprises 16 residues. The V gene's germline CDR1 is SGHRS and CDR2 YFSETQ. The CDR3 loop is CASRTATSSGANVLTF. CDR3 bases: TGCGCCAGCCGGACGGCTACGAGCTCTGGGGCCAACGTCCTGACTTTC. The whole variable domain, filled in from reference TRBV5-1 and TRBJ2-6, reads KAGVTQTPRYLIKTRGQQVTLSCSPISGHRSVSWYQQTPGQGLQFLFEYFSETQRNKGNFPGRFSGRQFSNSRSEMNVSTLELGDSALYLCASRTATSSGANVLTFGAGSRLTVL.

This rearrangement joins TRBV12-3 or TRBV12-4 to TRBJ1-3, with unresolved D. V lost 3 bases to trimming and J lost 5 bases, with 5 bases between them. There are 12 residues in the CDR3. This CDR3 is CASSLGRNTIYF. The DNA for the CDR3 is TGTGCCAGCAGTTTGGGTAGAAACACCATATATTTT.

A few counts support this clonotype. V usage is TRBV7-2 and J usage is TRBJ2-3, with D possibly TRBD2 on 6 matching bases. The CDR3 spans 17 residues. Trimming removed 4 bases from V and 2 bases from J, with 19 bases in between. CDR1 is SGHTA and CDR2 is FQGNSA in the germline V gene. CDR3 DNA sequence: TGTGCCAGCAGCTGGACGGGAGCCCCGGGATCCACAGATACGCAGTATTTT. Its protein is CASSWTGAPGSTDTQYF.

This clonotype was recorded many times. The chain carries TRBV5-1 and TRBJ2-3, with D hard to call. Trimming took 0 bases from V and 0 from J, leaving 5 bases between them. The CDR3 sequence is 14 residues long. The germline V gene encodes CDR1 SGHRS and CDR2 YFSETQ. CDR3 loop: CASSLGSSTDTQYF. DNA for the CDR3: TGCGCCAGCAGCTTGGGCAGCAGCACAGATACGCAGTATTTT.

This clonotype has just a few counts. The chain has TRBV29-1 and TRBJ2-1, with a weak D call TRBD1 (6 bases). The CDR3 extends over 13 amino acids. Germline V gives CDR1 SQVTM, CDR2 ANQGSEA. Trimming removed 4 bases at V and 8 bases at J, with 15 bases between. The CDR3 is CSVVSTGHDEQFF. The CDR3 bases are TGCAGCGTTGTTTCCACAGGGCACGATGAGCAGTTCTTC.

The genes are TRBV29-1 and TRBJ2-3; TRBD1 matches 9 bases. Germline CDR1 SQVTM, CDR2 ANQGSEA. The CDR3 is made up of 15 amino acids. Germline trimming cut 7 bases from V and 4 bases from J; bases unmatched to any gene: 12. The CDR3 DNA reads as TGCAGCGGGCAGTTGCTGGGACAGGGTTCAGATACGCAGTATTTT. Translation: CSGQLLGQGSDTQYF.

This clonotype was counted a few times. The CDR3 sequence: CASSDRAAGNTIYF. The DNA of the CDR3 is TGTGCCAGCAGTGACAGGGCTGCTGGAAACACCATATATTTT. The chain recombines TRBV12-3 or TRBV12-4 with TRBJ1-3; 7 bases line up with TRBD1. This CDR3 has 14 amino acids. With V trimmed by 5 bases and J by 2 bases, 3 bases remained unmatched.

This clonotype was seen repeatedly, ten times or more. The V and J genes are TRBV7-2 and TRBJ2-7; D not resolved. This CDR3 region has 13 residues. V was cut by 1 base and J by 5 bases, with 9 bases left in between. The germline gives CDR1 SGHTA, CDR2 FQGNSA. The CDR3 DNA is TGTGCCAGCAGCTTAGACCCTTACAACGAGCAGTACTTC. This codes for CASSLDPYNEQYF. The whole variable domain, filled in from reference TRBV7-2 and TRBJ2-7, reads GAGVSQSPSNKVTEKGKDVELRCDPISGHTALYWYRQSLGQGLEFLIYFQGNSAPDKSGLPSDRFSAERTGGSVSTLTIQRTQQEDSAVYLCASSLDPYNEQYFGPGTRLTVT.

The chain employs TRBV11-2 and TRBJ1-1; D ambiguous. Germline V lookup: CDR1 SGHAT, CDR2 FQNNGV. Trimming removed 2 bases from V and 0 bases from J, with 10 bases in between. There are 15 residues in the CDR3. DNA for the CDR3: TGTGCCAGCAGCTTATCCCCAACAGTGAACACTGAAGCTTTCTTT. This codes for CASSLSPTVNTEAFF.

This clonotype was detected a few times. This chain joins TRBV11-2 and TRBJ1-2; no definite D call. This CDR3 region has 14 residues. Germline V gene data show CDR1 as SGHAT and CDR2 as FQNNGV. Trimming cost V 0 bases and J 3 bases, with 8 bases left between them. The CDR3 region has the DNA TGTGCCAGCAGCTTAGATTCAGCCTACTATGGCTACACCTTC. This codes for CASSLDSAYYGYTF.

The chain combines TRBV7-9 with TRBJ1-2, with 12 nucleotides matching TRBD1. There are 15 residues in the CDR3. Germline-derived CDR1 and CDR2 are SEHNR and FQNEAQ (reference sequence). The J segment lost 8 bases and the V segment lost 2 bases, leaving 6 bases of the junction unmatched. CDR3 coding DNA: TGTGCCAGCAGCTTATGGGGACAGGGGGCAAAAGGCTACACCTTC. Translation: CASSLWGQGAKGYTF.

The chain uses TRBV6-2 or TRBV6-3 and TRBJ2-1; TRBD2 matches 11 bases. Germline V gene lookup returns CDR1 MNHEY and CDR2 SVGEGT. This CDR3 region has 12 residues. V was clipped by 4 bases and J by 13 bases; unmatched bases: 3. In DNA, the CDR3 is TGTGCCAGCAGTTCGACTAGCGGGACCCAGTTCTTC. Its protein is CASSSTSGTQFF.

The chain couples TRBV7-8 to TRBJ2-2; 7 bases agree with TRBD1. This CDR3 is 15 amino acids long. CDR1 and CDR2 (germline): SGHVS, FQNEAQ. V shed 5 bases and J 3 bases; nucleotides not matched to a gene: 6. The CDR3: CASSPDRLDTGELFF. The CDR3 DNA reads as TGTGCCAGCAGCCCGGACAGGTTGGACACCGGGGAGCTGTTTTTT.

The table lists this clonotype with a few counts. CDR3 residues: CASSEEPTGYEQYF. In DNA form, the CDR3 reads TGTGCCAGCAGTGAGGAACCGACCGGCTACGAGCAGTACTTC. The V gene is TRBV2, the J gene TRBJ2-7; D unclear. Germline values: CDR1 SNHLY, CDR2 FYNNEI. The V end was cut by 3 bases, the J end by 3 bases, with 12 bases between. The CDR3 has 14 amino acids.

The V and J genes are TRBV7-9 and TRBJ1-4; tentative D call: TRBD1 (5 bases). The CDR3 runs 16 residues. Trimming left V 3 bases short and J 0 bases short, with 11 bases between. CDR1 is SEHNR and CDR2 is FQNEAQ in the germline V gene (reference sequence). DNA of the CDR3: TGTGCCAGCAGCTTGGGGACGGGGGCAACTAATGAAAAACTGTTTTTT. It codes for CASSLGTGATNEKLFF.

This clonotype was recorded many times. The chain couples TRBV5-1 to TRBJ2-5; D gene ambiguous. Germline V gene sequence: CDR1 SGHRS, CDR2 YFSETQ. Trimming shortened V by 4 bases and J by 4 bases, and 11 bases separated the two germline ends. The CDR3 has 13 amino acids. The DNA of the CDR3 is TGCGCCAGCAGCCTAGTGGGTGGAGAGACCCAGTACTTC. Translated: CASSLVGGETQYF.

The chain is built from TRBV14 and TRBJ2-5; 9 bases map to TRBD1. Unmatched junction bases numbered 13, after V lost 9 bases and J lost 2 bases. The germline V gene encodes CDR1 SGHDN and CDR2 FVKESK. This CDR3 comprises 16 residues. CDR3 sequence: CARHNQPDRGQETQYF. The CDR3 nucleotides are TGTGCCAGGCACAACCAACCGGACAGGGGTCAAGAGACCCAGTACTTC.

The chain carries TRBV18 and TRBJ2-7; perhaps TRBD2 as D (6 bases). The CDR3 spans 14 residues. With 5 bases removed from V and 6 bases from J, the gap between germline ends came to 17 bases. Germline values: CDR1 KGHSH, CDR2 LQKENI. The CDR3 loop reads CASSGDLGTVEQYF. CDR3 nucleotides: TGTGCCAGCTCAGGGGACTTAGGAACGGTCGAGCAGTACTTC.

This clonotype turned up a few times. The chain uses TRBV7-2 and TRBJ2-3; D perhaps matches TRBD2 (6 bases). The CDR3 has 15 amino acids. CDR1 and CDR2 (germline): SGHTA, FQGNSA. Between the trimmed V and J ends, which lost 6 bases and 2 bases, there was a span of 15 bases. DNA of the CDR3: TGTGCCAGCAGACGGGCGGGACTTTCCACAGATACGCAGTATTTT. This sequence encodes CASRRAGLSTDTQYF.

Only a few counts were recorded for this clonotype. The chain is built from TRBV4-3 and TRBJ1-3, with 7 nucleotides matching TRBD1. The CDR3 is made up of 16 amino acids. Trimming took 4 bases from V and 0 from J; bases not matched to a gene: 6. CDR1 and CDR2 (germline): LGHNA, YSLEER. CDR3 sequence: CASSRSWTGSGNTIYF. CDR3 nucleotide sequence: TGCGCCAGCAGCCGTAGTTGGACAGGCTCTGGAAACACCATATATTTT.

The sample holds a few counts of this clonotype. The chain employs TRBV20-1 and TRBJ2-1; 8 bases are shared with TRBD1. The V gene's germline CDR1 is DFQATT and CDR2 SNEGSKA (reference sequence). Trimming removed 3 bases from V and 7 bases from J; junction bases left unmatched: 8. There are 14 residues in the CDR3. The CDR3 coding sequence is TGCAGTGCTAGTGGTCCGGACAGGGTAAATGAGCAGTTCTTC. Translated: CSASGPDRVNEQFF.

The rearrangement joins TRBV12-3 or TRBV12-4 to TRBJ1-6; no firm D call. The CDR3 loop spans 14 amino acids. V was pared by 3 bases and J by 9 bases, with 12 bases between. The CDR3, as DNA: TGTGCCAGCAGTTTGGCCGAGCGGGGTTCACCCCTCCACTTT. This translates into CASSLAERGSPLHF.

In this sample, this clonotype turned up many times. V gene TRBV7-9 combines with J gene TRBJ1-6, with D unclear. Looked up from germline, CDR1 is SEHNR and CDR2 is FQNEAQ (reference sequence). V lost 1 base, J lost 9 bases, and 7 bases lay in between. CDR3 size: 13 residues. For the CDR3, the DNA is TGTGCCAGCAGCTTAGAATCTTCTTCACCCCTCCACTTT. It specifies CASSLESSSPLHF.

CDR3 region: CASSYLTDGGYEQYF. Here the CDR3 DNA reads TGTGCCAGCAGTTACTTAACGGACGGTGGCTACGAGCAGTACTTC. The chain joins TRBV6-2 or TRBV6-3 to TRBJ2-7; D ambiguous. This CDR3 is 15 amino acids long. Germline CDR1 reads MNHEY; CDR2 reads SVGEGT. Trimming removed 1 base at V and 3 bases at J, with 13 bases between.

This clonotype turned up a few times. The chain couples TRBV4-3 to TRBJ2-1; perhaps TRBD2 as D (6 bases). The CDR3 is 14 residues long. Germline V gives CDR1 LGHNA, CDR2 YSLEER. Trimming stripped 0 bases from V and 9 bases from J, with 12 bases between. CDR3 nucleotide sequence: TGCGCCAGCAGCCAAGAGGAGGGCCTAGTTGAGCAGTTCTTC. This codes for CASSQEEGLVEQFF.